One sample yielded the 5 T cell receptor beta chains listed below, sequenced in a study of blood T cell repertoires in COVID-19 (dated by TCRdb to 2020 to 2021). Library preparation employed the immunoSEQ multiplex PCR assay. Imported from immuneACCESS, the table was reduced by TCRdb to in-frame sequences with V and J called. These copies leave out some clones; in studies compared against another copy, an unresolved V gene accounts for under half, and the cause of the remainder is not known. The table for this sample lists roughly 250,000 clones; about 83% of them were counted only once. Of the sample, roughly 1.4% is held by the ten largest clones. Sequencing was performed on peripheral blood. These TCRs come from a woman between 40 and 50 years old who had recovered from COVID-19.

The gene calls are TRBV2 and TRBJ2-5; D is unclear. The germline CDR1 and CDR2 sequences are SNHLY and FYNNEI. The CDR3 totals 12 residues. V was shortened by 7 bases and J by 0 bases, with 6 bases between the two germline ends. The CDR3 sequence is CASILYQETQYF. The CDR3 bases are TGTGCCAGCATCCTCTACCAAGAGACCCAGTACTTC.

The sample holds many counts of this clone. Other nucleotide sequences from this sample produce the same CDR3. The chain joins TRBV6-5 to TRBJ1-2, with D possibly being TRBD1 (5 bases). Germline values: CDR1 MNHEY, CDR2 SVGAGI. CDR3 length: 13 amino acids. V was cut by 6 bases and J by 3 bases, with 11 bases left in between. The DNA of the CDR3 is TGTGCCAGCAGCCGGACCAGGGACTATGGCTACACCTTC. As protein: CASSRTRDYGYTF.

This CDR3 is CATSRVAAGEHRTQYF. CDR3 DNA sequence: TGTGCCACCAGCAGAGTAGCCGCAGGGGAACATCGAACCCAGTACTTC. This chain links TRBV15 with TRBJ2-5; possible D gene TRBD1, 6 bases. Germline V lookup: CDR1 LNHNV, CDR2 YYDKDF (reference sequence). There are 16 residues in the CDR3. Trimming pared 1 base from V and 8 bases from J, leaving 20 bases between. The variable domain in full, with the rest retrieved from reference TRBV15 and TRBJ2-5, is DAMVIQNPRYQVTQFGKPVTLSCSQTLNHNVMYWYQQKSSQAPKLLFHYYDKDFNNEADTPDNFQSRRPNTSFCFLDIRSPGLGDTAMYLCATSRVAAGEHRTQYFGPGTRLLVL.

The CDR3 is CASSKGDSLYNSPLHF. The CDR3 DNA reads as TGTGCCAGCAGTAAAGGGGACAGTCTCTATAATTCACCCCTCCACTTT. V and J are TRBV6-2 or TRBV6-3 and TRBJ1-6; TRBD1 matches at 7 bases. CDR3 length equals 16 residues. Germline CDR1 is MNHEY and CDR2 is SVGEGT. The V gene end was trimmed by 5 bases and the J gene end by 3 bases; junction bases not matched to a gene: 7.

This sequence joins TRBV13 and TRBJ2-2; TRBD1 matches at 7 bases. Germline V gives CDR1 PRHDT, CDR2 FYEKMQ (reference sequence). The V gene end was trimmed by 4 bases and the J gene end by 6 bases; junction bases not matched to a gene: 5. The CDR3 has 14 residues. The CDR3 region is CASSYSGGSGELFF. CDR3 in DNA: TGTGCCAGCAGCTACTCAGGGGGTTCCGGGGAGCTGTTTTTT.